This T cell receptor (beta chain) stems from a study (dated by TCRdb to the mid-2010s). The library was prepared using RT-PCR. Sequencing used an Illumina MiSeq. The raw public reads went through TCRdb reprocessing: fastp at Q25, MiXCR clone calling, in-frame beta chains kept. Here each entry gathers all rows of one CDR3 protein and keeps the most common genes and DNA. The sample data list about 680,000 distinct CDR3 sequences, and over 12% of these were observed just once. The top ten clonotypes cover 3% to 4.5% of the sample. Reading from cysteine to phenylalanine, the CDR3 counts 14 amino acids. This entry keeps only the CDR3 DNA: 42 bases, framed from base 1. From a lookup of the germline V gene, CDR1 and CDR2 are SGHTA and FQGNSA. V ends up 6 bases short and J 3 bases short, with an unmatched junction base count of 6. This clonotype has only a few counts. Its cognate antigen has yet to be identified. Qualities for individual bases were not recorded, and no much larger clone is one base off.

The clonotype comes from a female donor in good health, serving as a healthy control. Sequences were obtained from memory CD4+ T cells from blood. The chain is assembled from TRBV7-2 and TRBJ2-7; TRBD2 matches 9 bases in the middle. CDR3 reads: CASSFGLANYEQYF. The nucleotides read TGTGCCAGCAGTTTCGGACTAGCGAACTACGAGCAGTACTTC.